Sequencing of this TCR beta chain was carried out in a study of blood T cells in healthy people across ages. Regarding the study as a whole: Per million T cells, the diversity of TCR beta decreased roughly linearly as age advanced. Higher diversity and more naive CD4+ cells were features of long-lived donors, compared to aged donors.

A minimum of 7 million PBMCs was isolated per sample. A second PCR, run for 7 to 11 cycles, used a sample-barcoded 5' primer plus a J-beta primer mix. Via MiXCR, TCRdb re-called the 5' RACE reads, giving one row per CDR3 protein. This sample carries around 900,000 distinct CDR3 sequences, about 53% of them seen once, and the ten largest clones take 20% to 25%. The CDR3 covers 14 residues. The germline gives CDR1 MDHEN, CDR2 SYDVKM. V was pared by 7 bases and J by 0 bases, with 4 bases of the junction left unmatched. About this clonotype itself: Its antigen is as yet unknown.

The sequence came from a woman aged 60 to 75 in good health. The sample consisted of blood. This chain uses TRBV28 with TRBJ2-7; 9 bases fit TRBD1. DNA of the CDR3: TGTGCCAGCAATTGGGACAGGGTCTCCTACGAGCAGTACTTC. Translation gives CASNWDRVSYEQYF. Drawing the rest from reference TRBV28 and TRBJ2-7, the complete variable domain is DVKVTQSSRYLVKRTGEKVFLECVQDMDHENMFWYRQDPGLGLRLIYFSYDVKMKEKGDIPEGYSVSREKKERFSLILESASTNQTSMYLCASNWDRVSYEQYFGPGTRLTVT.